This TCR beta chain was found in a study of PD-L1 blockade in urothelial cancer. V shed 5 bases and J shed 2 bases, with 11 bases lying between them. The CDR3 has 13 residues. CDR1 and CDR2 (germline): SGDLS, YYNGEE. Sequencing used immunoSEQ multiplex PCR; TCRdb keeps in-frame clones, though not all of them. The sample contains 17,000 or so clones, about 85% of which appear only once. The chain joins TRBV9 to TRBJ2-7; D might be TRBD1 (5 bases). This TCR derives from a man in his fifties or sixties with urothelial cancer. The sequencing used PBMCs, collected around atezolizumab (anti-PD-L1) treatment. CDR3 nucleotides: TGTGCCAGCAGTAGGACACCTACCTACGAGCAGTACTTC. It translates to CASSRTPTYEQYF.